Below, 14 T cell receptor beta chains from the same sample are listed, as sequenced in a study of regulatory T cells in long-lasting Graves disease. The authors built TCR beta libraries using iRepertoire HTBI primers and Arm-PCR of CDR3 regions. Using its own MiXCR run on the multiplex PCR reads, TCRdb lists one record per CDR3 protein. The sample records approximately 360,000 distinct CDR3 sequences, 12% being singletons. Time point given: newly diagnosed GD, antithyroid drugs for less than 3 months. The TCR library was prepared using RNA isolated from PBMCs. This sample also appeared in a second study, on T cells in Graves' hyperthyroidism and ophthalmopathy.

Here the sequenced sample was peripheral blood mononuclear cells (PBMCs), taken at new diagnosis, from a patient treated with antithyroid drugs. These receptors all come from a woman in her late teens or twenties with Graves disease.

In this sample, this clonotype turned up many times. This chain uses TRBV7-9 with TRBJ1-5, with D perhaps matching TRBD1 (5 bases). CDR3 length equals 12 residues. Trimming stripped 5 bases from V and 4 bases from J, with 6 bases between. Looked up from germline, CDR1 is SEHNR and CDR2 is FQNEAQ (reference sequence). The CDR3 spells CASSAGNQPQHF. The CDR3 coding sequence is TGTGCCAGCAGCGCAGGGAATCAGCCCCAGCATTTT.

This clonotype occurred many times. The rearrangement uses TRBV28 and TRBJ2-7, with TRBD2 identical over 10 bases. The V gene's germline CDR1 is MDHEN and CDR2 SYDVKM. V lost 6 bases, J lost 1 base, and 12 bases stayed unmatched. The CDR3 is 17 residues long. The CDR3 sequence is CASRRGLSGRASYEQYF. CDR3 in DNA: TGTGCCAGCAGGCGGGGCTTAAGCGGGAGGGCATCCTACGAGCAGTACTTC.

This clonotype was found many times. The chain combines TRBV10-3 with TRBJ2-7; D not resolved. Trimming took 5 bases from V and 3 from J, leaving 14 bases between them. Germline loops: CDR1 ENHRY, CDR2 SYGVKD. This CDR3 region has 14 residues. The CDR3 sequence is CAISKDGIDYEQYF. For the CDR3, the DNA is TGTGCCATCAGTAAGGACGGAATAGACTACGAGCAGTACTTC.

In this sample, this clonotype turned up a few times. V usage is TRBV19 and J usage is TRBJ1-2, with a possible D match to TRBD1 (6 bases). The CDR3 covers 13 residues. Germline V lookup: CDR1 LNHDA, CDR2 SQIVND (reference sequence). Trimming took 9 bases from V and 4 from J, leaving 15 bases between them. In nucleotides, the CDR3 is TGTGCCAGCGCAGGGGCCTTGTCCTATGGCTACACCTTC. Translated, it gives CASAGALSYGYTF.

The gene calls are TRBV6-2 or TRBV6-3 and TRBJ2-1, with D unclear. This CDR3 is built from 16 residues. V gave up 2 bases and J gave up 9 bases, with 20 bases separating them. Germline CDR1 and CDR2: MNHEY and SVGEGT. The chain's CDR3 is CASSYVRVSGSVEQFF. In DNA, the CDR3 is TGTGCCAGCAGTTACGTTCGAGTTTCGGGTTCTGTTGAGCAGTTCTTC.

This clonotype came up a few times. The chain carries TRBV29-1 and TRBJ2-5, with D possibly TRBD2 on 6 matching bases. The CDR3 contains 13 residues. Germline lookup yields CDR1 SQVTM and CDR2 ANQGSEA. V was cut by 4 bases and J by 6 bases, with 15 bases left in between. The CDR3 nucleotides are TGCAGCGTTGGTGGGGTTGGCGGGAAGACCCAGTACTTC. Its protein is CSVGGVGGKTQYF.

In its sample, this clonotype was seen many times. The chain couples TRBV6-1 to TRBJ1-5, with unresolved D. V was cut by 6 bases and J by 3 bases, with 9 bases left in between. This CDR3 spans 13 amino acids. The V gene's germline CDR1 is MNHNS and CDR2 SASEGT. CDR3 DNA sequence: TGTGCCAGCAGCCACAGATACAATCAGCCCCAGCATTTT. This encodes CASSHRYNQPQHF.

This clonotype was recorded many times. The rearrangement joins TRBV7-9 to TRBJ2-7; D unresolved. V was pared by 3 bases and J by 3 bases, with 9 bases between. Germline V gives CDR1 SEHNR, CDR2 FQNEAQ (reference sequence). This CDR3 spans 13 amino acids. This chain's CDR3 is CASSFGQVYEQYF. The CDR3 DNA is TGTGCCAGCAGCTTTGGGCAGGTCTACGAGCAGTACTTC.

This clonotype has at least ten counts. In nucleotides, the CDR3 is TGTGCCAGCAGCCTCGGTCTGGGCCCCCAGCATTTT. Translation gives CASSLGLGPQHF. The rearrangement joins TRBV7-8 to TRBJ1-5, with D uncertain. Per the germline V gene, CDR1 is SGHVS and CDR2 is FQNEAQ. The CDR3 is 12 amino acids. The V end was cut by 5 bases, the J end by 10 bases, with 12 bases between. Full variable domain (rest looked up from reference TRBV7-8 and TRBJ1-5): GAGVSQSPRYKVAKRGQDVALRCDPISGHVSLFWYQQALGQGPEFLTYFQNEAQLDKSGLPSDRFFAERPEGSVSTLKIQRTQQEDSAVYLCASSLGLGPQHFGDGTRLSIL.

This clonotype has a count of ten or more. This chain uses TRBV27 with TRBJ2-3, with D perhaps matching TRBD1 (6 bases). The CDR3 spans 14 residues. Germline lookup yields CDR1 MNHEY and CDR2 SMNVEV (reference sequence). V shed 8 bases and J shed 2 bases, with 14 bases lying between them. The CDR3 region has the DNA TGTGCCAGCGGAAGGGACACCTACACAGATACGCAGTATTTT. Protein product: CASGRDTYTDTQYF.

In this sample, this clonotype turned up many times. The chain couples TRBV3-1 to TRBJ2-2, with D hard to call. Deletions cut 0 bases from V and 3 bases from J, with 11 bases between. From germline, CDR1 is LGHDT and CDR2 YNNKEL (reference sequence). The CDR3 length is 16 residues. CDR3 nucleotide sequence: TGTGCCAGCAGCCAAGAAAGACGGTGGTACACCGGGGAGCTGTTTTTT. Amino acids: CASSQERRWYTGELFF.

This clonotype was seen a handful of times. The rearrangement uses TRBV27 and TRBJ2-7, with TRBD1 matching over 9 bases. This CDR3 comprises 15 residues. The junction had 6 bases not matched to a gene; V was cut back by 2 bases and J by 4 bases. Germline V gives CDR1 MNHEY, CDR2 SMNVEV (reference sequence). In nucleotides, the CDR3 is TGTGCCAGCAGTTTAATCGGGACAGGGATGTACGAGCAGTACGTC. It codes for CASSLIGTGMYEQYV.

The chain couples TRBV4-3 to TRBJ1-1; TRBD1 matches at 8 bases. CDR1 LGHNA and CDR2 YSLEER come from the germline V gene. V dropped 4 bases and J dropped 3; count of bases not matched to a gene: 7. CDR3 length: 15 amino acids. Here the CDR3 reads CASSLTHRGDTEAFF. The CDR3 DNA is TGCGCCAGCAGCCTCACTCACAGGGGGGACACTGAAGCTTTCTTT.

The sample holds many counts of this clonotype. CDR3 sequence: CATQRGDGYTF. As DNA, the CDR3 is TGTGCTACCCAACGGGGGGATGGCTACACCTTC. This chain connects TRBV12-3 or TRBV12-4 to TRBJ1-2; D might be TRBD1 (5 bases). The CDR3 spans 11 residues.